Detailed here is one TCR beta chain. This clonotype was counted a few times. Its cognate antigen has yet to be identified. Base quality data are lacking; no much larger clone is found one base away. This entry is derived from a study of post-analysis software for immune sequencing data (dated by TCRdb to the mid-2010s). About the investigation overall: The recorded disease courses included relapsing-remitting, secondary progressive and progressive-relapsing multiple sclerosis, and some patients had no subtype annotation. The multiple sclerosis patient repertoires were compared with about a dozen previously published healthy control repertoires from donors aged about 6 to 26 years. A subset of samples was prepared in parallel using single-end sample barcoding, then pooled and co-amplified after Illumina adapter ligation.

Library construction relied on PCR. Sequencing took place on an Illumina HiSeq 2500. To reduce PCR and sequencing biases, unique molecular identifiers were incorporated into the TCR beta cDNA libraries. Approximately 500,000 cDNA molecules were obtained for every 1 to 10 million input T cells, so each molecule roughly corresponded to one T cell. The patient libraries were prepared and sequenced using the same protocol as the earlier healthy control dataset. Samples belonging to the same batch were prepared together, multiplexed and sequenced on a shared HiSeq lane. The published analysis was carried out like this. Raw barcoded reads were processed with MIGEC, discarding single-read molecular identifier groups before consensus assembly and CDR3 extraction. VDJtools was used for post-analysis of the clonotype tables, with diversity normalized by down-sampling every dataset to the smallest sample size. In repertoire overlap clustering, CDR3 amino acid sequences, but not nucleotide sequences, were matched to correct batch-related cross-sample contamination. TCRdb passed the public sequencing reads through fastp at Q25 and MiXCR, retaining productive beta sequences. Rows are unified per CDR3 protein, each entry keeping the most common DNA and genes. For this entry, the V and J calls and clone size follow TCRdb and not the study's own pipeline. The sample table contains about 760,000 distinct CDR3 sequences; only one count was recorded for about 32% of them. The biggest ten clones account for around 0.6% of the sample.

To demonstrate the VDJtools post-analysis software, TCR beta repertoires were profiled from the peripheral blood of roughly 12 young patients with multiple sclerosis. The multiple sclerosis patients were children and adolescents between roughly 6 and 16 years of age. Paper-wide results and their limitations: When samples were clustered directly using the F measure, samples prepared in the same batch co-clustered strongly, which prompted a batch-effect correction. Patients showed significantly higher frequencies than controls for about 5 TRBV segments, among them TRBV5-6, TRBV5-1 and TRBV20-1. Multiple sclerosis patients had significantly lower normalized Chao1 diversity than controls, a result that suggests substantial peripheral T-cell clonal expansion. The control group was slightly older than the multiple sclerosis patient group.

CDR1 DFQATT and CDR2 SNEGSKA are derived from the germline V gene (reference sequence). From cysteine to phenylalanine, the CDR3 is 14 amino acids long. Solely the CDR3 DNA is kept, with 42 bases framed from the first base. V loses 0 bases, J loses 3 bases, and the germline ends lie 9 bases apart. The sample taken for sequencing was blood. The sequence derives from a girl under 18 with multiple sclerosis. This chain joins TRBV20-1 to TRBJ1-5; perhaps TRBD1 is the D gene, with 6 bases matching. The CDR3 protein is CSARDHRVNQPQHF. In nucleotides, the sequence is TGCAGTGCTAGAGACCACAGGGTCAATCAGCCCCAGCATTTT.